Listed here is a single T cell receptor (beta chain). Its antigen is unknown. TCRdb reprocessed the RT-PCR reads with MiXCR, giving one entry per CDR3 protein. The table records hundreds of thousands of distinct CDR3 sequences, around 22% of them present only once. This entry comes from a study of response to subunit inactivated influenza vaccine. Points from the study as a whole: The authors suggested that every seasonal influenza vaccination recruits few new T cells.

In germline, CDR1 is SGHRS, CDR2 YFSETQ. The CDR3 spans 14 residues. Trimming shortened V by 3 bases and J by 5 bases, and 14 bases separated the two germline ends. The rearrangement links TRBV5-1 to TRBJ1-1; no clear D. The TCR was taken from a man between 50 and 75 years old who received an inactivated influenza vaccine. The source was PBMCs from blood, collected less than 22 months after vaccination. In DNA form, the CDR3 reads TGCGCCAGCAGCTCGCAGGTCACCGCTACTGAAGCTTTCTTT. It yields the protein CASSSQVTATEAFF. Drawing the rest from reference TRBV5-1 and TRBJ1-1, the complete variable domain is KAGVTQTPRYLIKTRGQQVTLSCSPISGHRSVSWYQQTPGQGLQFLFEYFSETQRNKGNFPGRFSGRQFSNSRSEMNVSTLELGDSALYLCASSSQVTATEAFFGQGTRLTVV.